These 24 T cell receptor beta chains originate from one sample sequenced in a study of blood T cell repertoires in COVID-19. Profiling relied on immunoSEQ multiplex PCR, and the TCRdb table lists in-frame clones only, not all of them. Here the sample spans under 250,000 clones, approximately 83% being singletons. Input material: peripheral blood. These receptors came from a man over 45 with active or convalescent COVID-19.

The CDR3 loop is CASSYRTGFGNTIYF. CDR3 in DNA: TGCGCCAGCAGCTACCGGACAGGGTTTGGAAACACCATATATTTT. This chain connects TRBV4-1 to TRBJ1-3; 8 nucleotides align to TRBD1. Germline V gene data show CDR1 as MGHRA and CDR2 as YSYEKL. J was trimmed by 3 bases and V by 5 bases; bases with no gene match: 6. This CDR3 contains 15 residues.

The V call is TRBV11-3, the J call TRBJ2-5; D may be TRBD1 (6 bases). CDR3 size: 14 residues. Per the germline V gene, CDR1 is SGHNT and CDR2 is YENEEA. Trimming stripped 1 base from V and 4 bases from J, with 10 bases between. The CDR3 protein is CASSLAGDGETQYF. The CDR3 DNA reads TGTGCCAGCAGCTTAGCAGGGGACGGAGAGACCCAGTACTTC.

V gene TRBV6-1 combines with J gene TRBJ1-5; D is possibly TRBD1 (6 bases). The CDR3 loop spans 16 amino acids. Trimming left V 3 bases short and J 7 bases short, with 19 bases between. CDR1 and CDR2 from the germline V gene are MNHNS and SASEGT. The CDR3 DNA sequence: TGTGCCAGCAGTGAGACCCCCCGGGGGGCAACCCAGCCCCAGCATTTT. Its protein product is CASSETPRGATQPQHF.

The chain recombines TRBV7-9 with TRBJ1-1, with a weak D call TRBD1 (5 bases). Trimming pared 4 bases from V and 1 base from J, leaving 7 bases between. The CDR3 is 13 residues long. Germline loops: CDR1 SEHNR, CDR2 FQNEAQ (reference sequence). Here the CDR3 reads CASSYTGNTEAFF. In nucleotides, the CDR3 is TGTGCCAGCAGCTATACAGGGAACACTGAAGCTTTCTTT.

V gene TRBV3-1 (or the pseudogene TRBV3-2) combines with J gene TRBJ1-5; no clear D. Germline V lookup: CDR1 LGHDT, CDR2 YNNKEL (reference sequence). Between the trimmed V and J ends, which lost 4 bases and 0 bases, there was a span of 13 bases. The CDR3 runs to 16 residues. CDR3 DNA: TGTGCCAGCAGCCCCGCCTGGGCCTATAGCAATCAGCCCCAGCATTTT. Amino acids: CASSPAWAYSNQPQHF.

The chain joins TRBV5-1 to TRBJ1-1; TRBD1 is a possible D gene (6 bases). The V end lost 4 bases, the J end lost 11 bases, and 15 bases lay between the germline ends. Germline V gene sequence: CDR1 SGHRS, CDR2 YFSETQ. The CDR3 extends over 12 amino acids. The CDR3 nucleotides are TGCGCCAGCAGCGGAACAGGGTCGAGGGCTTTCTTT. It is translated as CASSGTGSRAFF.

This clone was seen only a few times. This chain links TRBV12-3 or TRBV12-4 with TRBJ2-2; D not resolved. The CDR3 is made up of 13 amino acids. With 3 bases removed from V and 8 bases from J, the gap between germline ends came to 10 bases. This chain's CDR3 is CASSFMATGELFF. The CDR3 bases are TGTGCCAGCAGTTTCATGGCAACAGGGGAGCTGTTTTTT.

This clone appeared a few times. The chain employs TRBV7-2 and TRBJ1-1; TRBD1 is a possible D gene (6 bases). This CDR3 comprises 14 residues. CDR1 SGHTA and CDR2 FQGNSA come from the germline V gene. Trimming cost V 5 bases and J 0 bases, with 10 bases left between them. As DNA, the CDR3 is TGTGCCAGCAGCCCATGGACAGTGAACACTGAAGCTTTCTTT. Translated: CASSPWTVNTEAFF.

The chain employs TRBV3-1 (or the pseudogene TRBV3-2) and TRBJ1-5; 11 bases match TRBD1. Germline assignment: CDR1 LGHDT and CDR2 YNNKEL (reference sequence). The ends lost 3 bases at V and 6 bases at J; junction bases unmatched: 1. This CDR3 is 14 amino acids long. The chain's CDR3 is CASSQGTGGQPQHF. CDR3 in DNA: TGTGCCAGCAGCCAGGGGACAGGGGGTCAGCCCCAGCATTTT.

CDR3 DNA: TGTGCCAGTAGTATAATAAACAGGGGGTTGTACGAGCAGTACTTC. Translated: CASSIINRGLYEQYF. The chain is built from TRBV19 and TRBJ2-7, with TRBD1 matching over 8 bases. CDR1 is LNHDA, CDR2 SQIVND, per germline (reference sequence). The CDR3 loop spans 15 amino acids. V shed 2 bases, J shed 4 bases, and the junction held 7 bases outside the gene matches.

This sequence joins TRBV18 and TRBJ1-2, with D tentatively TRBD1 (5 bases). V lost 3 bases and J lost 1, with 15 bases in between. Germline assignment: CDR1 KGHSH and CDR2 LQKENI. CDR3 size: 16 residues. The chain's CDR3 is CASSPRQGDLNYGYTF. Written as DNA, the CDR3 is TGTGCCAGCTCACCTCGTCAGGGTGATCTTAACTATGGCTACACCTTC.

The DNA of the CDR3 is TGTGCCAGCAGCCAAGAGGGCATACAGGGTAAAAATGAGCAGTTCTTC. As protein: CASSQEGIQGKNEQFF. The chain uses TRBV3-1 (or the pseudogene TRBV3-2) and TRBJ2-1; D is perhaps TRBD1 (6 bases). Per the germline V gene, CDR1 is LGHDT and CDR2 is YNNKEL (reference sequence). The length of the CDR3 is 16 residues. Between the trimmed V and J ends, which lost 0 bases and 7 bases, there was a span of 16 bases.

This clone was counted a single time. The J gene is TRBJ2-7, the V gene TRBV12-5; 7 positions match TRBD2. Germline V gene sequence: CDR1 LGHNT, CDR2 FRNRAP. CDR3 length: 14 amino acids. J lost 9 bases, V lost 1 base, and 9 bases had no gene match. This chain's CDR3 is CASGLDASGARQYF. CDR3 DNA: TGTGCTAGTGGTTTGGATGCTAGCGGAGCACGGCAGTACTTC.

V usage is TRBV6-1 and J usage is TRBJ2-5; 10 nucleotides agree with TRBD1. Trimming removed 2 bases from V and 3 bases from J; junction bases left unmatched: 6. The germline V gene encodes CDR1 MNHNS and CDR2 SASEGT. The CDR3 runs to 16 residues. As DNA, the CDR3 is TGTGCCAGCAGTGAACCTGGGACAGGGGTTGAAGAGACCCAGTACTTC. Its protein is CASSEPGTGVEETQYF.

This clone was recorded once. V and J are TRBV10-1 and TRBJ1-2, with 8 bases that match TRBD1. The CDR3 has 15 residues. V lost 7 bases, J lost 6 bases, and 13 bases stayed unmatched. Germline CDR1 reads WNHNN; CDR2 reads SYGVQD (reference sequence). The CDR3 sequence: CASNRTGTGVDGYTF. Written as DNA, the CDR3 is TGCGCCAGCAACCGGACAGGGACGGGCGTGGATGGCTACACCTTC.

The chain uses TRBV6-2 or TRBV6-3 and TRBJ2-5; D gene unclear. This CDR3 has 14 residues. Germline loops: CDR1 MNHEY, CDR2 SVGEGT. Between the trimmed V and J ends, which lost 5 bases and 9 bases, there was a span of 19 bases. For the CDR3, the DNA is TGTGCCAGCAGTGACGGAGCGAACTCAAGAGCCCAGTACTTC. Amino acid sequence: CASSDGANSRAQYF.

The chain carries TRBV7-9 and TRBJ2-1; D might be TRBD1 (6 bases). Germline values: CDR1 SEHNR, CDR2 FQNEAQ (reference sequence). The CDR3 loop spans 13 amino acids. Trimming pared 2 bases from V and 10 bases from J, leaving 12 bases between. CDR3: CASSLQGTSEQFF. CDR3 coding DNA: TGTGCCAGCAGCTTACAGGGGACCAGCGAGCAGTTCTTC.

The rearrangement links TRBV7-2 to TRBJ1-3, with D uncertain. The CDR3 totals 16 residues. The V gene's germline CDR1 is SGHTA and CDR2 FQGNSA. V lost 2 bases and J 0 bases, leaving 11 bases between the germline ends. The CDR3 DNA follows: TGTGCCAGCAGCTTAACTTGGGCAAACTCTGGAAACACCATATATTTT. Translated, it gives CASSLTWANSGNTIYF.

The J gene is TRBJ1-2, the V gene TRBV5-1; weak D call: TRBD1 (6 bases). V was clipped by 4 bases and J by 2 bases, with 18 bases between them. Germline V gene sequence: CDR1 SGHRS, CDR2 YFSETQ. This CDR3 has 16 amino acids. Here the CDR3 DNA reads TGCGCCAGCAGCCCGACAGGACGCCCCGGGAACTATGGCTACACCTTC. Protein product: CASSPTGRPGNYGYTF.

This chain uses TRBV11-3 with TRBJ2-1; TRBD1 is a possible D gene (6 bases). Germline CDR1 and CDR2: SGHNT and YENEEA. Trimming left V 3 bases short and J 0 bases short, with 9 bases between. CDR3 length: 15 amino acids. Here the CDR3 DNA reads TGTGCCAGCAGCTTTAACAGGGCCTCCTACAATGAGCAGTTCTTC. Its protein is CASSFNRASYNEQFF. Full variable domain (missing parts from reference TRBV11-3 and TRBJ2-1): EAGVVQSPRYKIIEKKQPVAFWCNPISGHNTLYWYLQNLGQGPELLIRYENEEAVDDSQLPKDRFSAERLKGVDSTLKIQPAELGDSAVYLCASSFNRASYNEQFFGPGTRLTVL.

The rearrangement joins TRBV6-4 to TRBJ2-2; tentative D call: TRBD1 (6 bases). The V gene lost 3 bases and the J gene lost 0 bases, with 23 bases spanning the gap. Germline V gene data show CDR1 as MRHNA and CDR2 as SNTAGT. CDR3 length: 20 amino acids. CDR3 sequence reads: CASSDQGRGFGFANTGELFF. The CDR3 DNA reads as TGTGCCAGCAGTGATCAGGGAAGGGGGTTTGGATTCGCGAACACCGGGGAGCTGTTTTTT.

The chain uses TRBV19 and TRBJ1-5; maybe TRBD1 (6 bases). Looked up from germline, CDR1 is LNHDA and CDR2 is SQIVND (reference sequence). Trimming removed 5 bases from V and 5 bases from J, with 13 bases in between. The CDR3 loop spans 14 amino acids. CDR3 amino acids: CASSGQGIYQPQHF. CDR3 nucleotide sequence: TGTGCCAGTAGTGGCCAGGGGATTTATCAGCCCCAGCATTTT.

The rearrangement links TRBV6-5 to TRBJ1-2; TRBD1 agrees at 9 bases. CDR3 size: 13 residues. The germline V gene encodes CDR1 MNHEY and CDR2 SVGAGI. The V gene end was trimmed by 8 bases and the J gene end by 2 bases; junction bases not matched to a gene: 3. The CDR3 region is CASGQGRNYGYTF. As DNA, the CDR3 is TGTGCCAGCGGACAGGGGCGCAACTATGGCTACACCTTC.

V is TRBV27 and J is TRBJ1-4; no reliable D call. Germline lookup yields CDR1 MNHEY and CDR2 SMNVEV (reference sequence). CDR3 length: 14 amino acids. The ends were cut back, 6 bases at V and 11 bases at J, with 19 bases in the middle. CDR3 region: CASRRYGNWEKLFF. CDR3 in DNA: TGTGCCAGCAGGCGTTACGGTAATTGGGAGAAACTGTTTTTT.